These 10 T cell receptor beta chains came from one sample sequenced in a study of T cells in Graves' hyperthyroidism and ophthalmopathy. Amplified TCR beta CDR3 regions derived from RNA transcripts. TCR CDR3 regions were first amplified by RT-PCR with HTBI primers. TCRdb independently ran MiXCR on the multiplex PCR reads; one entry per CDR3 protein. This sample carries roughly 550,000 distinct CDR3 sequences, roughly 15% of them seen once, and the ten largest clones take 25% to 30%. Input material: blood. The receptors were gathered from a woman in her 30s with Graves' ophthalmopathy.

This chain links TRBV13 with TRBJ2-7; a possible D gene is TRBD1 (6 bases). The length of the CDR3 is 17 residues. V lost 4 bases and J 3 bases, leaving 22 bases between the germline ends. CDR1 is PRHDT, CDR2 FYEKMQ, per germline (reference sequence). CDR3 protein: CASSSQGFPNRDYEQYF. The CDR3 nucleotides are TGTGCCAGCAGCTCACAGGGTTTTCCGAACAGGGACTACGAGCAGTACTTC.

This clonotype has at least ten counts. The chain employs TRBV27 and TRBJ2-2; 9 nucleotides align to TRBD2. Germline V gives CDR1 MNHEY, CDR2 SMNVEV (reference sequence). This CDR3 has 18 amino acids. The V gene end was trimmed by 5 bases and the J gene end by 5 bases; junction bases not matched to a gene: 15. The CDR3 DNA reads TGTGCCAGCAGTGCCCTGGACTTCGCTAGCGGGGTTACCGGGGAGCTGTTTTTT. Its translation: CASSALDFASGVTGELFF.

This clonotype has a count of ten or more. The chain joins TRBV6-1 to TRBJ1-1, with 8 bases lining up with TRBD1. The germline CDR1 and CDR2 sequences are MNHNS and SASEGT. The CDR3 has 14 amino acids. Trimming removed 6 bases from V and 0 bases from J; junction bases left unmatched: 3. This chain's CDR3 is CASSEQGVNTEAFF. CDR3 bases: TGTGCCAGCAGCGAACAGGGGGTGAACACTGAAGCTTTCTTT.

This clonotype was detected a few times. J is TRBJ2-1 and V is TRBV29-1, with 9 positions matching TRBD1. Looked up from germline, CDR1 is SQVTM and CDR2 is ANQGSEA. The CDR3 has 15 residues. After removal of 6 bases from V and 4 bases from J, the junction contained 10 bases not matched to a gene. The CDR3 region is CSVPAGDRVYNEQFF. The CDR3 DNA is TGCAGCGTCCCCGCGGGGGACAGGGTATACAATGAGCAGTTCTTC.

V gene TRBV29-1 combines with J gene TRBJ1-4; 7 bases agree with TRBD1. J lost 8 bases, V lost 6 bases, and 9 bases had no gene match. Germline loops: CDR1 SQVTM, CDR2 ANQGSEA. This CDR3 contains 13 residues. The CDR3 coding sequence is TGCAGCGTCGGGACAGCGATTCAGGAAAAACTGTTTTTT. Its protein product is CSVGTAIQEKLFF. Full variable domain (missing parts from reference TRBV29-1 and TRBJ1-4): SAVISQKPSRDICQRGTSLTIQCQVDSQVTMMFWYRQQPGQSLTLIATANQGSEATYESGFVIDKFPISRPNLTFSTLTVSNMSPEDSSIYLCSVGTAIQEKLFFGSGTQLSVL.

This clonotype was picked up many times. The chain combines TRBV7-2 with TRBJ2-7; 10 positions agree with TRBD2. Germline CDR1 is SGHTA and CDR2 is FQGNSA. The junction had 10 bases not matched to a gene; V was cut back by 7 bases and J by 4 bases. This CDR3 region has 15 residues. The CDR3 is CTSTLVAGGAYEQYF. CDR3 nucleotide sequence: TGTACCAGCACCCTGGTAGCGGGAGGTGCATACGAGCAGTACTTC.

This chain uses TRBV6-1 with TRBJ1-2; 7 nucleotides line up with TRBD1. This CDR3 spans 14 amino acids. Trimming at V came to 5 bases and at J to 4 bases, leaving 7 bases not matched to a gene. The germline V gene encodes CDR1 MNHNS and CDR2 SASEGT. The CDR3 sequence is CASSQKTGRYGYTF. The CDR3 DNA is TGTGCCAGCAGTCAAAAGACAGGGCGCTATGGCTACACCTTC.

This chain links TRBV7-2 with TRBJ1-6; TRBD1 is a possible D gene (5 bases). V dropped 4 bases and J dropped 9 bases, with 13 bases sitting between them. There are 14 residues in the CDR3. CDR1 and CDR2 (germline): SGHTA, FQGNSA. CDR3 sequence reads: CASSSPQRGSPLHF. The CDR3 nucleotides are TGTGCCAGCAGCTCCCCTCAGAGGGGTTCACCCCTCCACTTT. Complete variable domain (other parts from reference TRBV7-2 and TRBJ1-6): GAGVSQSPSNKVTEKGKDVELRCDPISGHTALYWYRQSLGQGLEFLIYFQGNSAPDKSGLPSDRFSAERTGGSVSTLTIQRTQQEDSAVYLCASSSPQRGSPLHFGNGTRLTVT.

The chain uses TRBV7-3 and TRBJ2-6; D perhaps matches TRBD1 (5 bases). Per germline, CDR1 SGHTA and CDR2 FQGTGA. The CDR3 is 17 residues long. Trimming took 2 bases from V and 0 from J, leaving 11 bases between them. CDR3: CASSLVPTASGANVLTF. The CDR3 nucleotides are TGTGCCAGCAGCTTAGTTCCGACAGCCTCTGGGGCCAACGTCCTGACTTTC. Full variable domain (rest looked up from reference TRBV7-3 and TRBJ2-6): GAGVSQTPSNKVTEKGKYVELRCDPISGHTALYWYRQSLGQGPEFLIYFQGTGAADDSGLPNDRFFAVRPEGSVSTLKIQRTERGDSAVYLCASSLVPTASGANVLTFGAGSRLTVL.

This clonotype has only a few counts. The V call is TRBV5-4, the J call TRBJ2-3; 8 nucleotides agree with TRBD1. CDR1 SGHNT and CDR2 YYREEE come from the germline V gene (reference sequence). The CDR3 extends over 15 amino acids. V was pared by 2 bases and J by 2 bases, with 4 bases of the junction left unmatched. This CDR3 is CASSFDRGFTDTQYF. In DNA, the CDR3 is TGTGCCAGCAGCTTCGACAGGGGCTTCACAGATACGCAGTATTTT. Together with reference TRBV5-4 and TRBJ2-3, the CDR3 gives the full variable domain: ETGVTQSPTHLIKTRGQQVTLRCSSQSGHNTVSWYQQALGQGPQFIFQYYREEENGRGNFPPRFSGLQFPNYSSELNVNALELDDSALYLCASSFDRGFTDTQYFGPGTRLTVL.